Each of the 26 T cell receptor beta chains below was sequenced from the same sample in a study of blood T cell repertoires in COVID-19. The data were produced by immunoSEQ multiplex PCR, yet TCRdb's version contains in-frame clones alone and is incomplete. There are approximately 310,000 clones in the sample; 75% to 90% occur only once, and approximately 4.7% lies in the top ten. The sample taken for sequencing was PBMCs or T cells enriched from blood (not recorded which). These receptors were obtained from a man in his 60s who had recovered from COVID-19.

The chain uses TRBV6-5 and TRBJ1-5; D may be TRBD1 (5 bases). The CDR3 spans 15 residues. Germline lookup yields CDR1 MNHEY and CDR2 SVGAGI. Between the trimmed V and J ends, which lost 2 bases and 0 bases, there was a span of 8 bases. The CDR3 reads CASSYDRHSNQPQHF. DNA for the CDR3: TGTGCCAGCAGTTACGACAGACATAGCAATCAGCCCCAGCATTTT.

This clone was detected only once. Other DNA variants within this sample encode the same CDR3. This sequence joins TRBV5-1 and TRBJ1-1, with 11 bases identical to TRBD1. Germline trimming cut 3 bases from V and 5 bases from J; bases unmatched to any gene: 3. The germline V gene has CDR1 SGHRS and CDR2 YFSETQ. The CDR3 sequence is 14 residues long. Here the CDR3 reads CASSSGTGGTEAFF. CDR3 coding DNA: TGCGCCAGCAGCTCCGGGACAGGGGGGACTGAAGCTTTCTTT.

The chain links TRBV2 to TRBJ1-1; TRBD1 is a possible D gene (6 bases). The length of the CDR3 is 15 residues. Trimming removed 6 bases at V and 6 bases at J, with 20 bases between. Germline V gene data show CDR1 as SNHLY and CDR2 as FYNNEI. CDR3 DNA: TGTGCCAGCAGATACAGGGTAGAGGGGATCTCTGAAGCTTTCTTT. Translated, it gives CASRYRVEGISEAFF.

The chain uses TRBV6-6 and TRBJ1-1, with 9 bases lining up with TRBD1. The CDR3 is 16 residues long. V lost 0 bases to trimming and J lost 4 bases; unmatched junction nucleotides: 6. Per the germline V gene, CDR1 is MNHNY and CDR2 is SVGAGI (reference sequence). CDR3 region: CASSYSRDRVTTEAFF. The CDR3 bases are TGTGCCAGCAGTTACTCCCGGGACAGGGTGACCACTGAAGCTTTCTTT.

The genes are TRBV28 and TRBJ1-6; no firm D call. The V and J ends lost 2 bases and 8 bases respectively, with 4 bases between them. CDR1 is MDHEN and CDR2 is SYDVKM in the germline V gene. The CDR3 loop spans 12 amino acids. Here the CDR3 reads CASSLVDSPLHF. In nucleotides, the CDR3 is TGTGCCAGCAGTTTAGTCGATTCACCCCTCCACTTT.

The gene calls are TRBV18 and TRBJ2-7, with 10 positions matching TRBD2. CDR1 is KGHSH, CDR2 LQKENI, per germline. The V and J ends lost 2 bases and 1 base, in that order; junction bases with no gene match: 17. CDR3 size: 20 residues. The CDR3 sequence: CASSPDLGRAAGGWSYEQYF. The CDR3 nucleotides read TGTGCCAGCTCACCAGACTTGGGCAGAGCAGCGGGAGGGTGGTCCTACGAGCAGTACTTC.

The chain couples TRBV15 to TRBJ2-7; TRBD1 agrees at 9 bases. The CDR3 length is 17 residues. The junction had 9 bases not matched to a gene; V was cut back by 0 bases and J by 3 bases. Germline V gene lookup returns CDR1 LNHNV and CDR2 YYDKDF (reference sequence). The CDR3 reads CATSRDSRQGVNYEQYF. CDR3 DNA sequence: TGTGCCACCAGCAGAGATTCAAGACAGGGGGTGAACTACGAGCAGTACTTC.

The rearrangement joins TRBV18 to TRBJ2-1; 10 bases agree with TRBD2. This CDR3 comprises 15 residues. Looked up from germline, CDR1 is KGHSH and CDR2 is LQKENI. V dropped 6 bases and J dropped 5; count of bases not matched to a gene: 7. The CDR3 coding sequence is TGTGCCAGCTCCCCCCTAGCGGGAGTGGACAATGAGCAGTTCTTC. This encodes CASSPLAGVDNEQFF.

The V and J genes are TRBV11-2 and TRBJ1-5; no definite D call. The germline V gene encodes CDR1 SGHAT and CDR2 FQNNGV. V was trimmed by 2 bases and J by 5 bases, leaving 7 bases between them. The length of the CDR3 is 13 residues. The CDR3, as DNA: TGTGCCAGCAGCTTATCAGTCGATCAGCCCCAGCATTTT. This translates into CASSLSVDQPQHF.

This clone came up once. This chain connects TRBV28 to TRBJ1-4; D is perhaps TRBD1 (5 bases). Germline-derived CDR1 and CDR2 are MDHEN and SYDVKM. The CDR3 runs to 18 residues. V was clipped by 6 bases and J by 0 bases, with 20 bases between them. The chain's CDR3 is CASRYPLGGFATNEKLFF. CDR3 DNA sequence: TGTGCCAGCAGGTACCCCCTGGGGGGGTTTGCAACTAATGAAAAACTGTTTTTT.

The chain carries TRBV5-4 and TRBJ2-3; D may be TRBD1 (5 bases). There are 16 residues in the CDR3. Between the trimmed V and J ends, which lost 0 bases and 0 bases, there was a span of 11 bases. Germline lookup yields CDR1 SGHNT and CDR2 YYREEE (reference sequence). CDR3 bases: TGTGCCAGCAGCTTGGGGCGGACAATTAGCACAGATACGCAGTATTTT. Protein sequence: CASSLGRTISTDTQYF. The full variable domain, rest sourced from reference TRBV5-4 and TRBJ2-3, is ETGVTQSPTHLIKTRGQQVTLRCSSQSGHNTVSWYQQALGQGPQFIFQYYREEENGRGNFPPRFSGLQFPNYSSELNVNALELDDSALYLCASSLGRTISTDTQYFGPGTRLTVL.

This clone was counted a single time. The J gene is TRBJ2-7, the V gene TRBV29-1, with D possibly matching TRBD1 (6 bases). The germline V gene has CDR1 SQVTM and CDR2 ANQGSEA. Between the trimmed V and J ends, which lost 7 bases and 6 bases, there was a span of 16 bases. CDR3 size: 12 residues. CDR3 protein: CSAAGQGGEQYF. The CDR3, as DNA: TGCAGCGCGGCAGGGCAAGGGGGCGAGCAGTACTTC.

The chain has TRBV6-5 and TRBJ2-2; D might be TRBD2 (5 bases). Germline V gives CDR1 MNHEY, CDR2 SVGAGI. V was pared by 2 bases and J by 5 bases, with 9 bases between. This CDR3 comprises 14 residues. This chain's CDR3 is CASSYGRATGELFF. The CDR3 DNA reads as TGTGCCAGCAGTTACGGGCGGGCTACCGGGGAGCTGTTTTTT.

The chain employs TRBV5-1 and TRBJ2-7; maybe TRBD1 (6 bases). V was cut by 0 bases and J by 1 base, with 11 bases left in between. The CDR3 spans 15 residues. Germline-derived CDR1 and CDR2 are SGHRS and YFSETQ. Written as DNA, the CDR3 is TGCGCCAGCAGCTTGGATCCAGGGGAATCCTACGAGCAGTACTTC. Its protein product is CASSLDPGESYEQYF. The full variable domain, with the rest looked up from reference TRBV5-1 and TRBJ2-7, is KAGVTQTPRYLIKTRGQQVTLSCSPISGHRSVSWYQQTPGQGLQFLFEYFSETQRNKGNFPGRFSGRQFSNSRSEMNVSTLELGDSALYLCASSLDPGESYEQYFGPGTRLTVT.

This sequence joins TRBV11-2 and TRBJ2-3; D unclear. The V end was cut by 3 bases, the J end by 3 bases, with 7 bases between. Germline CDR1 is SGHAT and CDR2 is FQNNGV. This CDR3 has 13 residues. The CDR3 DNA reads TGTGCCAGCAGCTTTACAAGAACAGATACGCAGTATTTT. As protein: CASSFTRTDTQYF.

This sequence joins TRBV28 and TRBJ2-7; D perhaps matches TRBD2 (6 bases). The CDR3 loop spans 14 amino acids. The germline V gene encodes CDR1 MDHEN and CDR2 SYDVKM. V was cut by 5 bases and J by 1 base, with 12 bases left in between. As DNA, the CDR3 is TGTGCCAGCAGTAGAGGTGGGGGGTCCTACGAGCAGTACTTC. This sequence encodes CASSRGGGSYEQYF.

This clone was seen a handful of times. The chain is built from TRBV7-3 and TRBJ2-1, with 8 bases fitting TRBD1. Trimming removed 6 bases from V and 2 bases from J; junction bases left unmatched: 6. CDR1 and CDR2 from the germline V gene are SGHTA and FQGTGA. CDR3 length: 15 amino acids. The CDR3 sequence: CASSIQGAAYNEQFF. As DNA, the CDR3 is TGTGCCAGCAGTATCCAGGGGGCGGCCTACAATGAGCAGTTCTTC. Variable domain in full (rest from reference TRBV7-3 and TRBJ2-1): GAGVSQTPSNKVTEKGKYVELRCDPISGHTALYWYRQSLGQGPEFLIYFQGTGAADDSGLPNDRFFAVRPEGSVSTLKIQRTERGDSAVYLCASSIQGAAYNEQFFGPGTRLTVL.

The CDR3 loop reads CASSLTGALDTQYF. The CDR3 DNA sequence: TGTGCCAGCAGCTTAACAGGAGCCCTAGATACGCAGTATTTT. The V call is TRBV7-3, the J call TRBJ2-3; D is unclear. Deletions cut 0 bases from V and 5 bases from J, with 9 bases between. The CDR3 totals 14 residues. Germline CDR1 reads SGHTA; CDR2 reads FQGTGA.

The CDR3 DNA follows: TGTGCCAGCAGCGCTTTCGGGTCTTCGAACACTGAAGCTTTCTTT. Translating gives CASSAFGSSNTEAFF. The rearrangement links TRBV9 to TRBJ1-1, with unresolved D. Germline CDR1 is SGDLS and CDR2 is YYNGEE. This CDR3 has 15 amino acids. Trimming removed 3 bases at V and 1 base at J, with 13 bases between.

The rearrangement uses TRBV11-1 and TRBJ2-2, with a weak D call TRBD1 (5 bases). Trimming cost V 1 base and J 4 bases, with 7 bases left between them. From germline, CDR1 is SGHAT and CDR2 FQDESV (reference sequence). The CDR3 spans 14 residues. The CDR3 here is CASSLGTRTGELFF. As DNA, the CDR3 is TGTGCCAGCAGCTTAGGGACACGCACCGGGGAGCTGTTTTTT.

This clone was seen many times. This chain links TRBV2 with TRBJ2-6, with D possibly TRBD1 on 5 matching bases. Germline CDR1 and CDR2: SNHLY and FYNNEI. Trimming cost V 6 bases and J 0 bases, with 12 bases left between them. The CDR3 has 16 residues. CDR3: CASRVSRDSGANVLTF. The CDR3, as DNA: TGTGCCAGCAGGGTCTCCAGGGACTCTGGGGCCAACGTCCTGACTTTC.

V usage is TRBV15 and J usage is TRBJ2-1, with 11 bases lining up with TRBD2. Trimming at V came to 3 bases and at J to 4 bases, leaving 5 bases not matched to a gene. The CDR3 consists of 16 residues. Germline V gives CDR1 LNHNV, CDR2 YYDKDF (reference sequence). For the CDR3, the DNA is TGTGCCACCAGCAGGGCCGGGACTAGCGGATACAATGAGCAGTTCTTC. Translating it yields CATSRAGTSGYNEQFF. Looking up the rest from reference TRBV15 and TRBJ2-1 gives the full variable domain: DAMVIQNPRYQVTQFGKPVTLSCSQTLNHNVMYWYQQKSSQAPKLLFHYYDKDFNNEADTPDNFQSRRPNTSFCFLDIRSPGLGDTAMYLCATSRAGTSGYNEQFFGPGTRLTVL.

This sequence joins TRBV2 and TRBJ2-3; D gene unclear. V lost 6 bases, J lost 2 bases, and 12 bases lay in between. Germline V lookup: CDR1 SNHLY, CDR2 FYNNEI. This CDR3 spans 14 amino acids. CDR3 sequence: CASRLQTATDTQYF. Written as DNA, the CDR3 is TGTGCCAGCAGACTTCAGACTGCCACAGATACGCAGTATTTT.

In the case of this clone: One junction end disagrees with the germline gene, perhaps due to a read error. CDR3 in DNA: TGTGCCAGCAGATTGGGTCGTGGGACAGATCAAGAGACCCAGTACTTC. This encodes CASRLGRGTDQETQYF. The chain couples TRBV5-8 to TRBJ2-5, with 7 bases matching TRBD1. The CDR3 consists of 16 residues. In germline, CDR1 is SGHTS, CDR2 YDEGEE. Together with reference TRBV5-8 and TRBJ2-5, the CDR3 gives the full variable domain: EAGVTQSPTHLIKTRGQQATLRCSPISGHTSVYWYQQALGLGLQFLLWYDEGEERNRGNFPPRFSGRQFPNYSSELNVNALELEDSALYLCASRLGRGTDQETQYFGPGTRLLVL.

This clone was observed once. J is TRBJ2-4 and V is TRBV19; D is perhaps TRBD2 (5 bases). The CDR3 totals 15 residues. The germline V and J ends were trimmed by 3 bases and 0 bases, with 9 bases remaining between them. Germline CDR1 and CDR2: LNHDA and SQIVND (reference sequence). The CDR3: CASSIAGIAKNIQYF. CDR3 in DNA: TGTGCCAGTAGTATCGCCGGGATAGCCAAAAACATTCAGTACTTC.

The gene calls are TRBV12-5 and TRBJ2-3; 7 bases agree with TRBD2. Germline loops: CDR1 LGHNT, CDR2 FRNRAP. The CDR3 consists of 18 residues. J lost 0 bases, V lost 5 bases, and 14 bases had no gene match. The CDR3 protein is CASGTPKPGGSSTDTQYF. The CDR3 DNA follows: TGTGCTAGTGGTACCCCTAAACCTGGCGGGAGTAGCACAGATACGCAGTATTTT. The variable domain in full, completed from reference TRBV12-5 and TRBJ2-3, reads DARVTQTPRHKVTEMGQEVTMRCQPILGHNTVFWYRQTMMQGLELLAYFRNRAPLDDSGMPKDRFSAEMPDATLATLKIQPSEPRDSAVYFCASGTPKPGGSSTDTQYFGPGTRLTVL.